This TCR beta chain was recovered during a study of T cell repertoires in cytomegalovirus infection (dated by TCRdb to the late 2010s). The study in broad terms: The peptide stimulations were aimed at well-studied HLA-B-restricted epitopes as well as recently identified HLA-C-restricted CMV epitopes, whose presentation resists viral immunomodulation. Because public TCR beta signatures pointed to carriage of CMV infection together with the matching HLA type, the HLA type of each donor mattered for the analysis. Beyond this particular receptor, the publication reports: The ex vivo response was dominated by HLA-C-restricted CMV-specific TCR beta clonotypes, which also provided the single most frequent clonotype in two of eight donors. In both this cohort and an independent roughly 360-donor cohort, the cumulative frequency of public TCR beta family members distinguished carriers of CMV infection plus the relevant HLA type.

Details on this clonotype: No antigen is known for it. No much larger clonotype is one base removed from it; base qualities were not supplied.

Here V drops 6 bases and J drops 4 bases, and the junction holds 12 bases not matched to any gene. The CDR3 measures 15 amino acids from cysteine to phenylalanine. Only the CDR3 DNA is retained, 45 bases long and in frame from the first base. The germline V gene (reference sequence) provides CDR1 MNHEY and CDR2 SMNVEV. For sequencing, an Illumina HiSeq 1500 was employed. TCRdb redid the processing of the public reads, applying fastp at Q25 and MiXCR, and retained in-frame beta chains. Each CDR3 protein gets just one entry, which takes the most common genes and DNA from the rows behind it. Counted in this sample were 600,000 to 700,000 distinct CDR3 sequences; around 31% of them appeared once. The ten largest clones capture 15% to 20% of the sample. The sample's treatment or condition label, in plain terms: in vitro stimulation with specific CMV peptide epitopes to enrich CMV-specific T cells.

The receptor was isolated from a human donor in good health (CMV status not recorded). Some clones in this sample may be carry-over from other donors' samples. The source was cultured PBMCs, collected from culture after CMV antigen stimulation. This receptor chain uses TRBV27 and TRBJ2-7; 7 central nucleotides agree with TRBD2. The sequenced DNA is TGTGCCAGCAGGCCGGAGGCGGGAGAATGGTACGAGCAGTACTTC. Its protein reads: CASRPEAGEWYEQYF.